This record concerns one T cell receptor (beta chain) sequence. The antigen remains undetermined. Separate from the roughly 670-subject first cohort, the roughly 120-subject validation cohort was the one that the donors belonged to. Here immunoSEQ multiplex PCR was the method, and the copy in TCRdb shows in-frame clones only, minus some. The repertoire consists of 55,000 to 70,000 clones, with around 92% occurring once and the leading ten covering 5.3%. The data originate from a study of cytomegalovirus exposure and HLA in healthy donors. About the research overall: The use of the same platform for the approximately 130 validation repertoires and the roughly 730 first-cohort repertoires was reported by a later analysis. Whole-study results and caveats: It was confirmed in vitro that three of the CMV-associated chains were specific for CMV antigens. With high specificity and sensitivity, the classifier reportedly diagnosed cytomegalovirus status.

CDR3 size: 16 residues. Germline V gene data show CDR1 as MGHRA and CDR2 as YSYEKL. Unmatched junction bases numbered 5, after V lost 0 bases and J lost 4 bases. The sequenced sample consisted of PBMCs. The TCR comes from a man aged 18-30 years in good health and CMV-seropositive. The J gene is TRBJ1-4, the V gene TRBV4-1, with 7 bases lining up with TRBD1. As DNA, the CDR3 is TGCGCCAGCAGCCAAGATATGACAGGGATTAATGAAAAACTGTTTTTT. It specifies CASSQDMTGINEKLFF.